This T cell receptor (beta chain) was documented in a study of identical twins. cDNA carried unique molecular identifiers, and a universal primer site was added by template switching. In TCRdb, the 5' RACE reads were re-called with MiXCR into one record per CDR3 protein. The sample carries roughly 1,500,000 distinct CDR3 sequences, about 31% recorded once. V was cut by 6 bases and J by 5 bases, with 17 bases left in between. The CDR3 runs 15 residues. Looked up from germline, CDR1 is MNHEY and CDR2 is SVGAGI. Healthy Caucasians made up all donors. The V and J genes are TRBV6-5 and TRBJ2-1; D unresolved. The receptor was derived from a newborn girl in good health. The sample consisted of cord blood. The CDR3, as DNA: TGTGCCAGCAGGAGGCTATCGGTTTTCGACAATGAGCAGTTCTTC. This encodes CASRRLSVFDNEQFF.